These 30 T cell receptor beta chains originate from one sample sequenced in a study of T cells in Graves' hyperthyroidism and ophthalmopathy. TCR beta CDR3 region amplification was performed from RNA transcripts. The TCR CDR3 first-round RT-PCR relied on the HTBI primer set. TCRdb independently ran MiXCR on the multiplex PCR reads; one entry per CDR3 protein. The top ten hold 7% to 10% of the sample, which has about 840,000 distinct CDR3 sequences, roughly 40% seen once. Sequencing was done on a sample of blood. The receptors come from a man younger than 30 with Graves' hyperthyroidism.

This clonotype occurred many times. The gene calls are TRBV7-9 and TRBJ1-1; tentative D call: TRBD1 (6 bases). Germline V CDR1 and CDR2: SEHNR, FQNEAQ (reference sequence). This CDR3 is built from 14 residues. The germline V and J ends were trimmed by 3 bases and 5 bases, with 13 bases remaining between them. CDR3 in amino acids: CASSFGGRRTEAFF. The DNA of the CDR3 is TGTGCCAGCAGCTTTGGGGGGCGGAGGACTGAAGCTTTCTTT.

Notes on this clonotype: A junction end diverges from the germline sequence, so it may reflect a read error. The V and J genes are TRBV5-1 and TRBJ2-7; D remains ambiguous. This CDR3 has 13 residues. CDR1 is SGHRS, CDR2 YFSETQ, per germline. This chain's CDR3 is CASSLLETYEQYF. The CDR3 DNA is TGTGCCAGCAGCTTGCTCGAGACCTACGAGCAGTACTTC.

The V gene is TRBV5-1, the J gene TRBJ1-1; 11 bases fit TRBD1. V lost 7 bases, J lost 0 bases, and 11 bases stayed unmatched. The CDR3 contains 17 residues. Germline loops: CDR1 SGHRS, CDR2 YFSETQ. CDR3 amino acids: CASGPGQGVVMNTEAFF. CDR3 in DNA: TGCGCCAGCGGCCCGGGACAGGGGGTTGTAATGAACACTGAAGCTTTCTTT.

This CDR3 reads CASSQWLGEEQYF. CDR3 DNA sequence: TGTGCCAGCAGCCAATGGCTGGGGGAGGAGCAGTACTTC. The gene calls are TRBV7-2 and TRBJ2-7; D may match TRBD1 or TRBD2 (5 bases each). This CDR3 contains 13 residues. Germline CDR1 reads SGHTA; CDR2 reads FQGNSA. V was cut by 5 bases and J by 7 bases, with 15 bases left in between. Supplemented by reference TRBV7-2 and TRBJ2-7, the full variable domain reads GAGVSQSPSNKVTEKGKDVELRCDPISGHTALYWYRQSLGQGLEFLIYFQGNSAPDKSGLPSDRFSAERTGGSVSTLTIQRTQQEDSAVYLCASSQWLGEEQYFGPGTRLTVT.

The chain employs TRBV7-2 and TRBJ2-5; 9 bases map to TRBD2. Germline assignment: CDR1 SGHTA and CDR2 FQGNSA. V dropped 4 bases and J dropped 6; count of bases not matched to a gene: 15. This CDR3 has 17 residues. CDR3 sequence (DNA): TGTGCCAGCAGCTCAGTCGCGGGAGGGCCAATGTTAAAGACCCAGTACTTC. It yields the protein CASSSVAGGPMLKTQYF.

Points on this clonotype: This could be a read error, since a much larger clone is one nucleotide away. The chain uses TRBV7-6 and TRBJ2-7; TRBD1 matches at 8 bases. Germline V gene lookup returns CDR1 SGHVS and CDR2 FNYEAQ. The CDR3 runs to 15 residues. The CDR3 nucleotides read TGTGCCAGCAGCCCAAGGGGACAGGTCCTCTACGGGCAGTACTTC. Its protein product is CASSPRGQVLYGQYF.

CDR3 protein: CASSHGFLRDTKYEQYF. The CDR3 nucleotides read TGTGCCAGCAGCCACGGATTCTTACGGGACACGAAATACGAGCAGTACTTC. V is TRBV2 and J is TRBJ2-7, with D tentatively TRBD1 (6 bases). The germline CDR1 and CDR2 sequences are SNHLY and FYNNEI. This CDR3 is 17 amino acids long. V shed 6 bases and J shed 4 bases, with 25 bases lying between them.

This clonotype occurred a few times. V and J are TRBV10-3 and TRBJ1-5; 10 bases are a match to TRBD1. Trimming took 0 bases from V and 0 from J; bases not matched to a gene: 5. The CDR3 sequence is 18 residues long. Looked up from germline, CDR1 is ENHRY and CDR2 is SYGVKD. The DNA of the CDR3 is TGTGCCATCAGTGAGTCGAGAGGGACAGGGGATAGCAATCAGCCCCAGCATTTT. It translates to CAISESRGTGDSNQPQHF.

J is TRBJ1-1 and V is TRBV6-6, with a weak D call TRBD1 (5 bases). The CDR3 loop spans 15 amino acids. Trimming removed 9 bases at V and 2 bases at J, with 19 bases between. The germline CDR1 and CDR2 sequences are MNHNY and SVGAGI (reference sequence). The CDR3 bases are TGTGCCAGTGACAAACCCACAGGTTTTAACACTGAAGCTTTCTTT. Translation: CASDKPTGFNTEAFF.

The gene calls are TRBV10-2 and TRBJ2-2; a weak D match, TRBD2 (5 bases). Germline CDR1 is WSHSY and CDR2 is SAAADI. This CDR3 has 16 amino acids. V was cut by 10 bases and J by 2 bases, with 20 bases left in between. In DNA form, the CDR3 reads TGCGCCACCAAGAGGGTGGCCCAGGACAACACCGGGGAGCTGTTTTTT. Translated, it gives CATKRVAQDNTGELFF.

Only a few counts were recorded for this clonotype. The chain joins TRBV7-2 to TRBJ1-3; 10 bases map to TRBD1. The CDR3 loop spans 16 amino acids. The trim removed 5 bases at V and 3 bases at J, leaving 7 bases unmatched. The germline V gene has CDR1 SGHTA and CDR2 FQGNSA. CDR3 sequence (DNA): TGTGCCAGCAGCGCCGACAGGGGGCGGTTTGGAAACACCATATATTTT. Translated, it gives CASSADRGRFGNTIYF.

V and J are TRBV10-3 and TRBJ1-2; TRBD1 matches at 10 bases. The V gene's germline CDR1 is ENHRY and CDR2 SYGVKD. Trimming took 10 bases from V and 6 from J; bases not matched to a gene: 14. This CDR3 has 15 amino acids. CDR3 nucleotides: TGTGCCAGCAGCCGTGGGACAGGGGATTTCCATGGCTACACCTTC. This codes for CASSRGTGDFHGYTF.

This clonotype has ten or more counts. The chain joins TRBV7-2 to TRBJ1-2, with a possible D match to TRBD1 (5 bases). Germline V gene data show CDR1 as SGHTA and CDR2 as FQGNSA. V lost 5 bases, J lost 4 bases, and 14 bases lay in between. There are 14 residues in the CDR3. The CDR3 spells CASSRAGLSYGYTF. In DNA, the CDR3 is TGTGCCAGCAGCCGGGCAGGGCTTTCCTATGGCTACACCTTC.

This clonotype appeared once. The rearrangement joins TRBV15 to TRBJ1-6; no firm D call. V shed 0 bases and J shed 13 bases, with 10 bases lying between them. The germline V gene has CDR1 LNHNV and CDR2 YYDKDF (reference sequence). This CDR3 spans 13 amino acids. CDR3 sequence reads: CATSRDGGDPLHF. The CDR3 DNA reads as TGTGCCACCAGCAGAGATGGAGGTGACCCCCTCCACTTT.

This clonotype was found a few times. The chain recombines TRBV2 with TRBJ2-7; 10 positions match TRBD1. V gave up 3 bases and J gave up 9 bases; unmatched junction bases: 11. Germline lookup yields CDR1 SNHLY and CDR2 FYNNEI. The CDR3 spans 15 residues. The CDR3 protein is CASSDGTGAPRSQYF. The CDR3, as DNA: TGTGCCAGCAGTGATGGGACAGGGGCCCCCCGATCGCAGTACTTC.

The chain employs TRBV25-1 and TRBJ2-6; 10 bases match TRBD1. V lost 8 bases, J lost 0 bases, and 4 bases stayed unmatched. Germline CDR1 reads MGHDK; CDR2 reads SYGVNS. The CDR3 loop spans 16 amino acids. CDR3 sequence (DNA): TGTGCCAGCTCCGGACAGGGGGACTCTGGGGCCAACGTCCTGACTTTC. Its protein product is CASSGQGDSGANVLTF.

The chain has TRBV13 and TRBJ2-7; D is unclear. CDR1 and CDR2 from the germline V gene are PRHDT and FYEKMQ (reference sequence). The V and J ends lost 5 bases and 6 bases respectively, with 17 bases between them. This CDR3 contains 14 residues. CDR3 in DNA: TGTGCCAGCAGCCCGAGATCCTTGCTGGGCGAGCAGTACTTC. Protein sequence: CASSPRSLLGEQYF.

J is TRBJ1-2 and V is TRBV7-3, with a weak D call TRBD1 (5 bases). This CDR3 comprises 14 residues. V dropped 7 bases and J dropped 2 bases, with 14 bases sitting between them. CDR1 SGHTA and CDR2 FQGTGA come from the germline V gene. The chain's CDR3 is CASTPFEGNYGYTF. For the CDR3, the DNA is TGTGCCAGCACCCCTTTTGAGGGGAACTATGGCTACACCTTC.

The rearrangement uses TRBV12-3 or TRBV12-4 and TRBJ2-5; maybe TRBD1 (6 bases). Between the trimmed V and J ends, which lost 7 bases and 4 bases, there was a span of 13 bases. The CDR3 has 13 amino acids. CDR3 sequence reads: CASTRDTTETQYF. The CDR3 nucleotides are TGTGCCAGCACCCGGGACACCACAGAGACCCAGTACTTC.

This chain links TRBV19 with TRBJ1-1; D is uncertain. CDR1 is LNHDA, CDR2 SQIVND, per germline (reference sequence). Trimming pared 6 bases from V and 2 bases from J, leaving 19 bases between. The CDR3 covers 16 residues. The CDR3 here is CASRPSAAGSNTEAFF. In nucleotides, the CDR3 is TGTGCCAGTAGACCATCGGCCGCCGGGAGTAACACTGAAGCTTTCTTT.

This sequence joins TRBV7-9 and TRBJ2-7; possibly TRBD2 for D (6 bases). CDR1 and CDR2 from the germline V gene are SEHNR and FQNEAQ (reference sequence). Trimming stripped 6 bases from V and 0 bases from J, with 18 bases between. This CDR3 region has 16 residues. This chain's CDR3 is CASSSTSGSSSYEQYF. The CDR3 DNA follows: TGTGCCAGCAGTTCTACGAGCGGGTCTAGCTCCTACGAGCAGTACTTC. The variable domain in full, with the rest retrieved from reference TRBV7-9 and TRBJ2-7, is DTGVSQNPRHKITKRGQNVTFRCDPISEHNRLYWYRQTLGQGPEFLTYFQNEAQLEKSRLLSDRFSAERPKGSFSTLEIQRTEQGDSAMYLCASSSTSGSSSYEQYFGPGTRLTVT.

This clonotype was recorded at least ten times. The chain uses TRBV2 and TRBJ1-3; D is ambiguous. The CDR3 has 12 amino acids. V lost 8 bases to trimming and J lost 4 bases, with 9 bases between them. The germline V gene has CDR1 SNHLY and CDR2 FYNNEI. CDR3 loop: CASEAHGNTIYF. For the CDR3, the DNA is TGTGCCAGCGAGGCGCACGGAAACACCATATATTTT. The full variable domain, completed using reference TRBV2 and TRBJ1-3, is EPEVTQTPSHQVTQMGQEVILRCVPISNHLYFYWYRQILGQKVEFLVSFYNNEISEKSEIFDDQFSVERPDGSNFTLKIRSTKLEDSAMYFCASEAHGNTIYFGEGSWLTVV.

V usage is TRBV7-2 and J usage is TRBJ1-3; D not certain. Germline values: CDR1 SGHTA, CDR2 FQGNSA. Trimming pared 5 bases from V and 3 bases from J, leaving 14 bases between. The CDR3 covers 15 residues. CDR3 in amino acids: CASSLVVGYGNTIYF. CDR3 DNA: TGTGCCAGCAGCCTTGTAGTGGGATATGGAAACACCATATATTTT.

This clonotype was observed many times. The V and J genes are TRBV10-3 and TRBJ1-2, with D tentatively TRBD1 (5 bases). V was clipped by 6 bases and J by 0 bases, with 14 bases between them. Germline assignment: CDR1 ENHRY and CDR2 SYGVKD. The CDR3 is made up of 15 amino acids. The CDR3 reads CAIRDIELPNYGYTF. The CDR3 nucleotides are TGTGCCATCAGGGACATTGAGCTCCCTAACTATGGCTACACCTTC.

This clonotype was picked up a small number of times. The V and J genes are TRBV7-9 and TRBJ1-4; the match to TRBD1 covers 7 bases. CDR3 size: 16 residues. CDR1 is SEHNR and CDR2 is FQNEAQ in the germline V gene (reference sequence). The J segment lost 3 bases and the V segment lost 3 bases, leaving 7 bases of the junction unmatched. The CDR3 here is CASSFADRDANEKLFF. Here the CDR3 DNA reads TGTGCCAGCAGCTTCGCCGACAGGGATGCTAATGAAAAACTGTTTTTT.

The chain is built from TRBV20-1 and TRBJ2-7; possibly TRBD2 for D (5 bases). Germline CDR1 DFQATT, CDR2 SNEGSKA (reference sequence). V lost 6 bases, J lost 5 bases, and 14 bases lay in between. The CDR3 is 12 amino acids. CDR3 DNA: TGCAGTGCCGTAGAGGGTTCCCACGAGCAGTACTTC. It translates to CSAVEGSHEQYF.

The rearrangement joins TRBV27 to TRBJ1-2; TRBD1 agrees at 7 bases. This CDR3 comprises 12 residues. Per the germline V gene, CDR1 is MNHEY and CDR2 is SMNVEV (reference sequence). The V segment lost 6 bases and the J segment 6 bases; nucleotides outside the gene matches: 4. The CDR3 sequence is CASRTGMDGYTF. The CDR3 DNA is TGTGCCAGCAGGACAGGGATGGATGGCTACACCTTC.

This clonotype was observed a few times. One base away lies a much larger clone, so this may be a sequencing read error. The V gene is TRBV5-6, the J gene TRBJ1-2, with D hard to call. This CDR3 has 12 residues. V shed 2 bases and J shed 4 bases, with 6 bases lying between them. Germline V gives CDR1 SGHDT, CDR2 YYEEEE. The CDR3 protein is CASSFGSYGYTF. The CDR3 coding sequence is TGTGCCAGCAGCTTCGGGAGCTATGGCTACACCTTC.

The chain uses TRBV12-3 or TRBV12-4 and TRBJ2-7; D call uncertain. CDR3 length equals 13 residues. Trimming cost V 1 base and J 3 bases, with 7 bases left between them. The CDR3 reads CASSLDALYEQYF. CDR3 DNA sequence: TGTGCCAGCAGTTTAGATGCACTCTACGAGCAGTACTTC.

This clonotype has more than one count but fewer than ten. The chain joins TRBV6-5 to TRBJ2-6, with 7 bases matching TRBD2. The CDR3 covers 14 residues. V lost 7 bases, J lost 4 bases, and 4 bases stayed unmatched. Germline CDR1 reads MNHEY; CDR2 reads SVGAGI. CDR3 DNA: TGTGCCAGCATGGGGGGGGAGGGGGCCAACGTCCTGACTTTC. Translated, it gives CASMGGEGANVLTF.